What follows describes a single T cell receptor beta chain. Its antigen is unidentified. Treatment noted: some 20 received Ad26.COV2.S at low or high dose, single or two shots; five or six received placebo; per-sample allocation not given. Sampling was done on day 63 after the first vaccine or placebo injection. Assay used: immunoSEQ multiplex PCR; TCRdb lists only in-frame clones, some missing. This table has some 410,000 clones, 92% appearing once. The data belong to a study of Ad26.COV2.S vaccination and SARS-CoV-2 variants. General study points: The TCR breadth and depth analyses may have produced an underestimate of total T cell responses. Reports say spike-specific CD8+ and CD4+ T cell responses covered substantial breadth after vaccination. Measurement of non-spike TCR breadth gave similar results in vaccine and placebo recipients.

Sequences were derived from peripheral blood, sampled in a trial of Ad26.COV2.S vaccine versus placebo. The sequence was collected from a person aged 18-65 years who received the Ad26.COV2.S COVID-19 vaccine or a placebo.

Here the CDR3 DNA reads TGTGCCAGCAGTGGGACGGTTAAAAATTCACCCCTCCACTTT. This gives the protein CASSGTVKNSPLHF. V is TRBV11-3 and J is TRBJ1-6; D perhaps matches TRBD1 (5 bases). The CDR3 has 14 amino acids. CDR1 is SGHNT, CDR2 YENEEA, per germline. V dropped 6 bases and J dropped 7 bases, with 13 bases sitting between them.